The table lists the clone carrying this T cell receptor beta chain with many counts. Its antigen is unidentified. Germline CDR1 DFQATT, CDR2 SNEGSKA (reference sequence). Between the trimmed V and J ends, which lost 2 bases and 1 base, there was a span of 12 bases. The CDR3 extends over 15 amino acids. Clinicians diagnosed patients from clinical symptoms, serum thyroxine and TRAb, thyroid ultrasound and orbital computed tomography. The data originate from a study of T cells in Graves' hyperthyroidism and ophthalmopathy. Study-level findings and limits: In blood, most of the thyroid clonotypes expanded above 0.001 were also present. Before onset, ophthalmopathy was predicted by the model a median 6.5 months earlier.

Amplified TCR beta CDR3 regions came from RNA transcripts. With the HTBI primer set, the TCR CDR3 went through a first round of RT-PCR. TCRdb used MiXCR to reprocess the multiplex PCR reads, holding one entry per CDR3 protein. The repertoire includes about 360,000 distinct CDR3 sequences, about 13% of them detected once, and 9.2% sits in the top ten. The receptor was derived from a woman aged 18-29 years with Graves' hyperthyroidism. The sample consisted of blood. The V call is TRBV20-1, the J call TRBJ1-5; D is unclear. CDR3 sequence: CSARKGFISNQPQHF. In DNA, the CDR3 is TGCAGTGCTAGAAAGGGTTTTATCAGCAATCAGCCCCAGCATTTT.